This T cell receptor (beta chain) was profiled in a study of blood T cell repertoires in COVID-19. The method was immunoSEQ multiplex PCR; TCRdb's version includes in-frame clones alone and lacks a portion of them. The data contain approximately 150,000 clones, roughly 80% of them seen just once; the ten biggest clones take up about a tenth. V lost 4 bases and J 4 bases, leaving 14 bases between the germline ends. Germline lookup yields CDR1 KGHDR and CDR2 SFDVKD. The CDR3 is 15 amino acids. This clonotype was obtained from a man in his sixties or seventies with active or convalescent COVID-19. J is TRBJ2-3 and V is TRBV24-1, with D perhaps matching TRBD2 (6 bases). The sequencing sample was made of peripheral blood. In DNA, the CDR3 is TGTGCCACCAGTGAAGGTGGCGGGGTGGCAGATACGCAGTATTTT. This encodes CATSEGGGVADTQYF.